The present T cell receptor beta chain was sequenced within a study of cytomegalovirus exposure and HLA in healthy donors. Points from the study as a whole: Later genetic work tied a missense DCLRE1C variant to beta-chain V and J trimming. As was reported, the classifier diagnosed cytomegalovirus status with high specificity and sensitivity. For most TCR beta V segments, an earlier analysis put the productive rate at about 87% or about 30% of the time.

The CDR3 loop spans 13 amino acids. Trimming took off 6 bases at V and 0 bases at J, with 9 bases between the two ends. Germline V gives CDR1 SNHLY, CDR2 FYNNEI. Every donor was a healthy person donating bone marrow. As for this clone: Its matching antigen is unknown.

Researchers ran the PCR with 60 Vbeta and 13 Jbeta primers. Sequencing was performed with immunoSEQ multiplex PCR; in TCRdb, only in-frame clones are kept and a portion is missing. The table includes more than 130,000 clones, roughly two thirds detected once. The sequencing input was PBMCs. The chain uses TRBV2 and TRBJ2-7; TRBD1 might be the D (6 bases). The receptor was derived from a human donor in good health. CDR3 protein: CASRRDNSYEQYF. DNA of the CDR3: TGTGCCAGCAGACGGGACAACTCCTACGAGCAGTACTTC. Full variable domain (rest looked up from reference TRBV2 and TRBJ2-7): EPEVTQTPSHQVTQMGQEVILRCVPISNHLYFYWYRQILGQKVEFLVSFYNNEISEKSEIFDDQFSVERPDGSNFTLKIRSTKLEDSAMYFCASRRDNSYEQYFGPGTRLTVT.